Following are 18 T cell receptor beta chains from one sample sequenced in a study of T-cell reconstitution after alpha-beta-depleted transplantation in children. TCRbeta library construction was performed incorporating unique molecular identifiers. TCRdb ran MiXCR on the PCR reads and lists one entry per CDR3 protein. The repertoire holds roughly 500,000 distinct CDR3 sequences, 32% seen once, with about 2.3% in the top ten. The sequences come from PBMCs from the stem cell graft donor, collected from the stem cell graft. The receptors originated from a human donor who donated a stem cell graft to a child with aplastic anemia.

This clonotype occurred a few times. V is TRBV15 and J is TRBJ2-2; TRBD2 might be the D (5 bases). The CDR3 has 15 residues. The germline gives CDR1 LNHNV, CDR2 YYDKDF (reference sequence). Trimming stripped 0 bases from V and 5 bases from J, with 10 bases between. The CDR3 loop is CATSRDQPGTGELFF. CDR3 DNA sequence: TGTGCCACCAGCAGAGATCAACCGGGAACCGGGGAGCTGTTTTTT.

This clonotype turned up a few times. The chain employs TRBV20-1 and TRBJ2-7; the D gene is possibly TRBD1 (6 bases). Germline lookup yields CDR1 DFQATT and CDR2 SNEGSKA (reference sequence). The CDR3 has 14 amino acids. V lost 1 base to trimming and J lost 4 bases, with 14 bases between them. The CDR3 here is CSARGTGWEYEQYF. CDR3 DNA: TGCAGTGCTAGAGGTACAGGGTGGGAGTACGAGCAGTACTTC.

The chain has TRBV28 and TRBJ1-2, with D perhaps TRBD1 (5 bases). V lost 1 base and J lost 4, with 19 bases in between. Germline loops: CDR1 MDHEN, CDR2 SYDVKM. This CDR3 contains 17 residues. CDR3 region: CASSLSGGALSGYGYTF. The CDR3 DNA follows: TGTGCCAGCAGTTTATCCGGAGGGGCTCTTTCTGGCTATGGCTACACCTTC.

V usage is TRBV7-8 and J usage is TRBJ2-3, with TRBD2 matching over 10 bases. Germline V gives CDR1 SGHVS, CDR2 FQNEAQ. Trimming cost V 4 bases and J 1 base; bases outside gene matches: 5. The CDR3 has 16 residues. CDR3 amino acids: CASSSPAGGRTDTQYF. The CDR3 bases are TGTGCCAGCAGCTCTCCAGCGGGAGGGCGCACAGATACGCAGTATTTT.

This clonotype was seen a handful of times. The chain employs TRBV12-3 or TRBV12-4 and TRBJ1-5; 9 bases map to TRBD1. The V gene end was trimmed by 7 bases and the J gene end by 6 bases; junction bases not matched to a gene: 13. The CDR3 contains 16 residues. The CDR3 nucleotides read TGTGCCAGCACCGCACCAGGGGGGACAGGGAGTCAGCCCCAGCATTTT. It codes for CASTAPGGTGSQPQHF.

Here the CDR3 reads CASSLTWAGATLYEQYV. As DNA, the CDR3 is TGTGCCAGCAGCTTGACGTGGGCAGGAGCTACGCTCTACGAGCAGTACGTC. The chain combines TRBV5-6 with TRBJ2-7; D not resolved. Germline assignment: CDR1 SGHDT and CDR2 YYEEEE. The CDR3 runs 17 residues. Trimming removed 1 base at V and 3 bases at J, with 20 bases between.

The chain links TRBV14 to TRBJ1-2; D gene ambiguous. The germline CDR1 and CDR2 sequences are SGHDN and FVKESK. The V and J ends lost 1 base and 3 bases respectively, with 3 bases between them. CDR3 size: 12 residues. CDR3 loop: CASSQAHYGYTF. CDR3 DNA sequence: TGTGCCAGCAGCCAAGCTCACTATGGCTACACCTTC.

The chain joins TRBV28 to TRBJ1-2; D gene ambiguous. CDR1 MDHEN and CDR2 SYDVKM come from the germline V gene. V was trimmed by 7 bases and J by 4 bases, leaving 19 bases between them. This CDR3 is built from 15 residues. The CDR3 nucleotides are TGTGCCAGCATCCCCCACATGGGTACGAGCTATGGCTACACCTTC. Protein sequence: CASIPHMGTSYGYTF.

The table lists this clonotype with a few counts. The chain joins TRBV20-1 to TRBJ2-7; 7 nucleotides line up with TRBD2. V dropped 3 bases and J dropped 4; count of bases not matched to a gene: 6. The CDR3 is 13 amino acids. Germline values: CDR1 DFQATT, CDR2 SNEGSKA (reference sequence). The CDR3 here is CSASPGGGYEQYF. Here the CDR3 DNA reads TGCAGTGCTAGCCCGGGAGGTGGTTACGAGCAGTACTTC.

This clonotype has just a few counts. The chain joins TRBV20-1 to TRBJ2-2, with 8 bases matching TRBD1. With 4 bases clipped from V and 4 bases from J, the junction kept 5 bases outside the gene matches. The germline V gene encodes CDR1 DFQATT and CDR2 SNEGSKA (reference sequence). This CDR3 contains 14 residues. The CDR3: CSAIPGGSTGELFF. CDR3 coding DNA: TGCAGTGCTATACCAGGGGGCTCCACCGGGGAGCTGTTTTTT.

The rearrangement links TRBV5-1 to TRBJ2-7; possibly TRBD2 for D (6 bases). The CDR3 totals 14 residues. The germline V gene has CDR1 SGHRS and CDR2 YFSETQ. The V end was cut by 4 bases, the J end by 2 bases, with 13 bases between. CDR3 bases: TGCGCCAGCAGCGGGGAAGGGACTCCCTACGAGCAGTACGTC. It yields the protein CASSGEGTPYEQYV.

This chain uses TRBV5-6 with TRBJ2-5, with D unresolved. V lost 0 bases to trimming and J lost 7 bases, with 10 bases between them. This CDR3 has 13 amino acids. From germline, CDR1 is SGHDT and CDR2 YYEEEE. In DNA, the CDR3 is TGTGCCAGCAGCTTGGGGATCTATTGGACCCAGTACTTC. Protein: CASSLGIYWTQYF.

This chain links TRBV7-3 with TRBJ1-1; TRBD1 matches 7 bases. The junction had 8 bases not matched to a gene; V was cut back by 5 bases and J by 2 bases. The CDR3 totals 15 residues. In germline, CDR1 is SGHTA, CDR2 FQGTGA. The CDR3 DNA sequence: TGTGCCAGCAGCAGAACCGGGACAGCTAACACTGAAGCTTTCTTT. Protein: CASSRTGTANTEAFF.

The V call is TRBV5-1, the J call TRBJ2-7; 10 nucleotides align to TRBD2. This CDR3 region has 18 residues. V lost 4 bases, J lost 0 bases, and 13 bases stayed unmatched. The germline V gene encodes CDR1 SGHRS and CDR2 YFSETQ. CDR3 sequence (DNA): TGCGCCAGCAGCCGGGGCTTGGGGCTAGCGGGAGTCTCCTACGAGCAGTACGTC. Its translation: CASSRGLGLAGVSYEQYV.

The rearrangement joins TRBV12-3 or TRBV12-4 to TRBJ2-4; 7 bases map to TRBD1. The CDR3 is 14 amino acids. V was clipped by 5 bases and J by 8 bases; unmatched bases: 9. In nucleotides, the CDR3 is TGTGCCAGCAGTCCAAGACAGGGATGGGACATTCAGTACTTC. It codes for CASSPRQGWDIQYF.

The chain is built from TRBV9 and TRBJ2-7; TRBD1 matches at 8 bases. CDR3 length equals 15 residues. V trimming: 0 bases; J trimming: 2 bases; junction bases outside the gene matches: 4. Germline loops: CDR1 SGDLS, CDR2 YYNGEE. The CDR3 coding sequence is TGTGCCAGCAGCGTAGGAGGACAGGGACCCTACGAGCAGTACTTC. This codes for CASSVGGQGPYEQYF.

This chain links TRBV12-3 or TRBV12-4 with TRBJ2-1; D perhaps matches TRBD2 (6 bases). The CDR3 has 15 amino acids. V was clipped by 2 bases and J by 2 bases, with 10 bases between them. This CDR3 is CASSLRRGAYNEQFF. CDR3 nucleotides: TGTGCCAGCAGTTTACGGCGGGGAGCCTACAATGAGCAGTTCTTC.

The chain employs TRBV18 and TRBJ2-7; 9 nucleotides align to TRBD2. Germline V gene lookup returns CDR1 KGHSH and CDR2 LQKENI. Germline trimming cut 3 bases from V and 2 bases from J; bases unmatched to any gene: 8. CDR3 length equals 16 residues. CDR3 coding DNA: TGTGCCAGCTCACCTTCCGGGACTAGCTTACCCTACGAGCAGTACGTC. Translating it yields CASSPSGTSLPYEQYV.